This T cell receptor (beta chain) emerged from a study of resident and recirculating memory T cells in vitiligo. On the study more broadly: Epidermis came from shave biopsies of lesional and nonlesional sites, plus PBMCs. Study-wide findings and caveats: Vitiligo lesions lacked a unique dominant clone, and clonality varied.

The V end lost 5 bases, the J end lost 7 bases, and 15 bases lay between the germline ends. Germline-derived CDR1 and CDR2 are MNHEY and SVGAGI. This CDR3 comprises 14 residues. Assay: immunoSEQ multiplex PCR; the TCRdb copy retains only in-frame clones and omits some. The table records 40,000 to 45,000 clones, 80% to 95% of them present only once. Patients' lesions had not changed for the previous 6 months. No patient showed confetti depigmentation, a clinical sign of active disease. As regards this clone: The antigen is not known.

The chain couples TRBV6-5 to TRBJ1-3, with D possibly being TRBD1 (5 bases). The sequence was obtained from a male donor with vitiligo. The sequenced material came from blood. For the CDR3, the DNA is TGTGCCAGCAGTCCGGACATTAGGGGTAACACCATATATTTT. This sequence encodes CASSPDIRGNTIYF.